The 23 T cell receptor beta chains reported below all come from one sample, sequenced in a study of T cell responses to AZD1222 COVID-19 vaccine (dated by TCRdb to the early 2020s). The protocol used for the library was the immunoSEQ multiplex PCR assay. In TCRdb, the immuneACCESS table is reduced to in-frame sequences with V and J assigned. These tables do not hold every clone; where another copy was compared, an unresolved V gene accounts for under half, and the others remain unexplained. This sample has 130,000 or so clones in its table, and 92% of those were observed once. The top ten clones comprise around 1.7% of the sample. According to the study, the label for this sample's time point signals: baseline before first vaccination. Material: peripheral blood, obtained on day 0 of AZD1222 vaccination. The receptor set was obtained from an adult in good health.

The rearrangement joins TRBV7-2 to TRBJ2-7, with D perhaps being TRBD1 or TRBD2 (5 bases each). Germline CDR1 reads SGHTA; CDR2 reads FQGNSA. The V and J ends lost 4 bases and 7 bases respectively, with 17 bases between them. The CDR3 is 14 amino acids. The CDR3 DNA is TGTGCCAGCAGCTCGCCGGGACCCTGGGAGGAGCAGTACGTC. Protein product: CASSSPGPWEEQYV.

This sequence joins TRBV20-1 and TRBJ2-5; D remains ambiguous. The CDR3 is 10 amino acids. The V end lost 7 bases, the J end lost 4 bases, and 7 bases lay between the germline ends. CDR1 is DFQATT and CDR2 is SNEGSKA in the germline V gene (reference sequence). Here the CDR3 reads CSVARETQYF. The CDR3 DNA reads as TGCAGTGTAGCTAGAGAGACCCAGTACTTC.

The rearrangement joins TRBV4-2 to TRBJ1-5; D not resolved. The CDR3 totals 14 residues. V was clipped by 0 bases and J by 3 bases, with 6 bases between them. Germline assignment: CDR1 LGHNA and CDR2 YNFKEQ. CDR3: CASSQEGYNQPQHF. The DNA of the CDR3 is TGTGCCAGCAGCCAAGAGGGGTACAATCAGCCCCAGCATTTT.

J is TRBJ1-2 and V is TRBV2, with D possibly being TRBD1 (6 bases). The CDR3 extends over 15 amino acids. Trimming cost V 3 bases and J 4 bases, with 15 bases left between them. CDR1 SNHLY and CDR2 FYNNEI come from the germline V gene. The CDR3 sequence: CASSEVPGAVYGYTF. DNA of the CDR3: TGTGCCAGCAGTGAGGTTCCGGGGGCAGTCTATGGCTACACCTTC.

The J gene is TRBJ2-5, the V gene TRBV30; possibly TRBD1 for D (5 bases). CDR1 GTSNPN and CDR2 SVGIG come from the germline V gene (reference sequence). The V end lost 3 bases, the J end lost 9 bases, and 17 bases lay between the germline ends. The CDR3 contains 13 residues. DNA for the CDR3: TGTGCCTGGAGCTTTGGGGCCCCGGGTGCCCAGTACTTC. Protein sequence: CAWSFGAPGAQYF.

The chain combines TRBV7-9 with TRBJ1-2; D remains unclear. The CDR3 length is 11 residues. Trimming removed 5 bases at V and 13 bases at J, with 14 bases between. The germline gives CDR1 SEHNR, CDR2 FQNEAQ (reference sequence). CDR3 residues: CASSLSGEGTF. The CDR3 DNA reads as TGTGCCAGCAGCCTGAGCGGGGAAGGCACCTTC.

The chain is built from TRBV9 and TRBJ2-2; no reliable D call. The germline V gene encodes CDR1 SGDLS and CDR2 YYNGEE. The CDR3 spans 13 residues. V shed 0 bases and J shed 4 bases, with 4 bases lying between them. CDR3 nucleotide sequence: TGTGCCAGCAGCGTAGGTCCCACCGGGGAGCTGTTTTTT. This translates into CASSVGPTGELFF. The variable domain in full, completed from reference TRBV9 and TRBJ2-2, reads DSGVTQTPKHLITATGQRVTLRCSPRSGDLSVYWYQQSLDQGLQFLIQYYNGEERAKGNILERFSAQQFPDLHSELNLSSLELGDSALYFCASSVGPTGELFFGEGSRLTVL.

This clone was observed a single time. J is TRBJ1-2 and V is TRBV28; D gene uncertain. The CDR3 sequence is 14 residues long. The V end was cut by 10 bases, the J end by 1 base, with 16 bases between. Germline V CDR1 and CDR2: MDHEN, SYDVKM. The CDR3 DNA reads TGTGCCACCCGTGGGGAAACTTATAACTATGGCTACACCTTC. Translating gives CATRGETYNYGYTF.

The chain joins TRBV5-1 to TRBJ1-2; D is ambiguous. Germline CDR1 reads SGHRS; CDR2 reads YFSETQ. The V gene lost 1 base and the J gene lost 0 bases, with 7 bases spanning the gap. The CDR3 runs to 14 residues. The CDR3, as DNA: TGCGCCAGCAGCTTGCAGAGCGCTAACTATGGCTACACCTTC. This codes for CASSLQSANYGYTF.

The rearrangement joins TRBV7-9 to TRBJ1-2, with TRBD1 matching 7 bases. Germline V lookup: CDR1 SEHNR, CDR2 FQNEAQ (reference sequence). The V and J ends lost 4 bases and 8 bases, in that order; junction bases with no gene match: 13. CDR3 length: 15 residues. CDR3 nucleotide sequence: TGTGCCAGCAGCTACCGGGACAGCAGCCAGGGGGGCTACACCTTC. It yields the protein CASSYRDSSQGGYTF.

The chain is built from TRBV21-1 and TRBJ2-5; TRBD2 was called by the table and not checked on the DNA. TRBV21-1 is an annotated pseudogene. The CDR3 runs to 15 residues. CDR3 sequence (DNA): TGTGCCAGCAGCCCCGGGTCGGTCCTCCAAGAGACCCAGTACTTC. Residues: CASSPGSVLQETQYF.

This chain joins TRBV10-1 and TRBJ2-5, with TRBD1 identical over 7 bases. Losses at the gene ends were 5 bases for V and 4 bases for J; bases not matched to a gene: 4. This CDR3 is 13 amino acids long. The germline CDR1 and CDR2 sequences are WNHNN and SYGVQD (reference sequence). Written as DNA, the CDR3 is TGCGCCAGCAGTATTGACAGGGCAGAGACCCAGTACTTC. It yields the protein CASSIDRAETQYF.

The gene calls are TRBV9 and TRBJ2-7, with D maybe TRBD1 (6 bases). The ends were cut back, 0 bases at V and 1 base at J, with 11 bases in the middle. From germline, CDR1 is SGDLS and CDR2 YYNGEE. This CDR3 contains 15 residues. The CDR3 DNA is TGTGCCAGCAGCGTAGAGGGGGAAGGGTCCTACGAGCAGTACTTC. Its protein is CASSVEGEGSYEQYF.

CDR3 amino acids: CASSTGQGEKLFF. The CDR3, as DNA: TGTGCCAGTAGTACGGGACAGGGGGAAAAACTGTTTTTT. The gene calls are TRBV19 and TRBJ1-4; 10 nucleotides align to TRBD1. Trimming at V came to 4 bases and at J to 8 bases, leaving 1 base not matched to a gene. Germline CDR1 and CDR2: LNHDA and SQIVND (reference sequence). This CDR3 comprises 13 residues.

The chain links TRBV7-5 to TRBJ1-1. TRBV7-5 is designated a pseudogene. CDR3 length: 14 amino acids. In DNA form, the CDR3 reads TGTGCCAGAAGCTTAGTGGGGGGGGACACTGAAGCTTTCTTT. It specifies CARSLVGGDTEAFF.

A single count supports this clone. The chain recombines TRBV5-1 with TRBJ1-4; D remains unclear. The CDR3 covers 14 residues. With 3 bases removed from V and 8 bases from J, the gap between germline ends came to 14 bases. Germline V gene sequence: CDR1 SGHRS, CDR2 YFSETQ. The CDR3 is CASSSATLEEKLFF. CDR3 nucleotide sequence: TGCGCCAGCAGCTCGGCCACCTTGGAGGAAAAACTGTTTTTT.

The genes are TRBV4-3 and TRBJ1-1; D is unclear. CDR1 and CDR2 from the germline V gene are LGHNA and YSLEER. This CDR3 is 15 amino acids long. Trimming took off 1 base at V and 3 bases at J, with 12 bases between the two ends. Here the CDR3 DNA reads TGCGCCAGCAGCCAAGCTCGAGCCTCCTACACTGAAGCTTTCTTT. Translation gives CASSQARASYTEAFF.

This chain joins TRBV27 and TRBJ1-6; D is uncertain. The CDR3 is 12 amino acids. Trimming left V 7 bases short and J 8 bases short, with 9 bases between. The germline gives CDR1 MNHEY, CDR2 SMNVEV (reference sequence). The CDR3 protein is CASTAADSPLHF. In DNA, the CDR3 is TGTGCCAGCACGGCGGCCGATTCACCCCTCCACTTT.

The chain joins TRBV6-6 to TRBJ2-7; D may be TRBD1 (5 bases). V lost 4 bases and J lost 3, with 10 bases in between. Germline values: CDR1 MNHNY, CDR2 SVGAGI (reference sequence). CDR3 length equals 13 residues. The CDR3 reads CASSLTGSYEQYV. The CDR3 DNA reads as TGTGCCAGCAGTTTAACAGGAAGCTACGAGCAGTACGTC.

This chain joins TRBV3-1 (or the pseudogene TRBV3-2) and TRBJ2-5, with 8 bases aligning to TRBD2. The ends lost 10 bases at V and 2 bases at J; junction bases unmatched: 3. The CDR3 contains 12 residues. CDR1 is LGHDT and CDR2 is YNNKEL in the germline V gene (reference sequence). This chain's CDR3 is CATRLAQETQYF. DNA for the CDR3: TGTGCCACCAGACTAGCGCAAGAGACCCAGTACTTC.

The chain employs TRBV7-9 and TRBJ1-3; TRBD1 aligns across 8 bases. The V segment lost 1 base and the J segment 0 bases; nucleotides outside the gene matches: 11. CDR1 is SEHNR, CDR2 FQNEAQ, per germline (reference sequence). The CDR3 spans 19 residues. In DNA form, the CDR3 reads TGTGCCAGCAGCTTAGGAAGGACAGGGCCATTCACCTCTGGAAACACCATATATTTT. Its protein product is CASSLGRTGPFTSGNTIYF.

The chain combines TRBV13 with TRBJ1-1, with TRBD1 identical over 10 bases. The germline CDR1 and CDR2 sequences are PRHDT and FYEKMQ (reference sequence). The CDR3 covers 14 residues. J was trimmed by 11 bases and V by 2 bases; bases with no gene match: 8. CDR3 coding DNA: TGTGCCAGCAGCTTATGGGGACAGGGGCGCACGGCTTTCTTT. Protein product: CASSLWGQGRTAFF.

The V call is TRBV2, the J call TRBJ1-1; TRBD1 agrees at 10 bases. CDR3 length: 16 residues. The V and J ends lost 8 bases and 1 base, in that order; junction bases with no gene match: 10. Looked up from germline, CDR1 is SNHLY and CDR2 is FYNNEI. The CDR3 DNA is TGTGCCAGCCTGAGGGGGACAGGGGAGAGGAACACTGAAGCTTTCTTT. Translation: CASLRGTGERNTEAFF.